This TCR beta chain is from a study of cytomegalovirus exposure and HLA in healthy donors (dated by TCRdb to 2015 to 2018). Regarding the research as a whole: In an earlier analysis of 550 to 750 of the donors, under 300 Gb of sequence data and some 120 million unique TCR beta sequences from 150 million to 200 million T cells were reported. About 280 gigabases of sequencing data and tens of millions of unique TCR sequences were included in an early release covering about 700 HLA-typed donors. Of the roughly 410 genotyped donors, more than 75% were placed in the genetic ancestry cluster associated with self-reported Caucasian donors. The aim of the study was to test whether cataloging public T cell receptors could identify signatures of past pathogen exposure. Using immunosequencing, the study profiled T cell repertoires from around 670 subjects and related those repertoires to cytomegalovirus serostatus. In addition to the first cohort of 650 to 750 subjects, a separate validation cohort of around 110 different subjects was used. To predict cytomegalovirus infection status, the study combined high-throughput TCR immunosequencing, statistical association of individual TCRs with disease status, and machine learning. In a later analysis, previously published TCR beta repertoires from some 640 donors were re-analyzed and high-resolution HLA genotyping was added so that TCR occurrence patterns could be studied. The later analysis used no new phenotypic data to find candidate immune exposures, relying instead on TCR beta sequences and their occurrence across donors. In an earlier analysis of a few hundred of the donors, high-throughput TCR beta sequencing was used to judge whether each TCR beta V gene segment behaved as functional or pseudogenic. Alongside the repertoire data, information on donor age, sex, ethnicity and CMV serostatus was compiled. A later genetic analysis took genome-wide SNP genotypes for about 55% of the 666 donors and used that subset as a discovery cohort. Every discovery cohort repertoire had been produced on one sequencing platform. HLA typing covered class I and class II loci at four-digit resolution. The number of typed donors differed by locus: about 620-640 for A, B, C, DRB1 and DQB1; 500 to 550 for DQA1; fewer than 610 for DPA1; and roughly 450 for DPB1. Five DR-DQ haplotypes were treated as single units for association and clustering because of strong linkage in the cohort. On average, 235,054 unique TCR beta nucleotide sequences were sequenced per donor among some 430 genotyped donors of the cohort, with roughly 19% of those sequences being non-productive.

The junction shows trimming of 2 bases on V and 6 bases on J, plus 12 bases between the germline ends. The CDR1 and CDR2 encoded by the germline V gene are SGHTA and FQGTGA. The CDR3, from cysteine to phenylalanine, totals 14 residues. Only CDR3 DNA remains: 42 bases, in frame from the first base. Findings and caveats that apply to the study as a whole: A later analysis reported that several top co-occurrence clusters appeared linked to parvovirus B19, influenza, CMV and Epstein-Barr virus. Across donors, most TCR sequences were observed very rarely, whereas some public TCRs were present in many individuals. According to a later genetic analysis, donors in an Asian-associated ancestry cluster had fewer N-insertions in productive TCRs than the roughly 700-donor mean. Only TCR beta chains were sequenced in this cohort, and the absence of alpha or paired-chain data limited detectable features. Some IMGT-functional V segments, including TRBV6-2 and TRBV6-3, could not be told apart with the 87-base-pair reads, so those segments were excluded. The earlier analysis of nearly 600 of the donors excluded about 16 rarely observed V segments, including chromosome 9 orphons, because counts were too low. Compared with equally common non-associated chains, HLA-associated TCR beta chains in a later analysis were more clonally expanded and had lower generation probabilities. HLA typing was unavailable for some donors at each locus, so association tests used only the typed subset. According to a later analysis, TCR association rates differed among HLA loci, with DRB1 alleles showing the most associated TCRs and HLA-C alleles showing the fewest. The authors suggested that the approach could potentially be extended to other disease states and immunological phenotypes. The sequencing pipeline was judged likely to have produced a cluster of highly shared sequence variants as a technical artifact. According to a later analysis, most CMV-associated TCR beta chains appeared to be HLA-restricted, and the HLA associations seemed to be driven largely by CMV exposure. The study listed 170 or so TCR beta chains as associated with cytomegalovirus. In a later analysis, about 17,000 TCR beta sequences were associated with specific HLA alleles at a false discovery rate of 0.05. An association between a missense DCLRE1C variant and V-gene and J-gene trimming of TCR beta chains was found in a later genetic analysis and replicated in an independent cohort. In vitro tests confirmed that a few of the cytomegalovirus-associated TCR beta chains recognize cytomegalovirus antigens. Strong co-occurrence of HLA alleles, especially DR and DQ, made assigning TCR associations to individual alleles difficult. Roughly uniform sequencing depth across donors was assumed in presence/absence analyses, although this assumption may not hold. An earlier analysis of roughly 570 of the donors showed that most TCR beta V segments appeared in productive rearrangements either about 87% or about 30% of the time, which broadly matched IMGT annotations. CMV serostatus was the only immune exposure information available for the cohort. The classifier was reported to diagnose cytomegalovirus status with high specificity and sensitivity in both the original and validation cohorts. A further reported finding was that TCR beta sequences accurately predicted the HLA-A and HLA-B alleles for most subjects in the first cohort. Linkage disequilibrium might explain the correlated functional status among segregating V segments, but an unknown experimental factor could not be excluded.

In regard to this clone: There is no known antigen for this receptor. No base quality information exists; no much larger clone differs at one position.

Library preparation was by the immunoSEQ multiplex PCR assay. A mixture of 60 forward primers for TCR Vbeta segments and 13 reverse primers for TCR Jbeta segments was used in the multiplex PCR. A multiplex PCR assay on genomic DNA amplified the CDR3 region of rearranged TCR beta genes. Amplified TCR beta libraries were sequenced as 87-base-pair reads on the Illumina HiSeq System. Under the source paper's analysis protocol: Across the 500 to 700 repertoires, a later analysis counted 78 million or so unique TCR beta chains, some 11 million of which were shared by at least two donors. Raw reads were error-corrected and collapsed into unique sequences by a nearest-neighbor algorithm in which closely related sequences were merged to remove PCR and sequencing errors. CDR3 sequences were aligned to IMGT reference sequences to assign V, D and J gene segments. Each retained sequence needed at least a six-nucleotide match to both a V gene segment and a J gene segment. A rearrangement counted as productive if the CDR3 had no stop codons and remained in frame with V and J, and every other rearrangement counted as non-productive. CDR3 was defined according to IMGT convention as the region running from the second conserved V-encoded cysteine to the conserved J-encoded phenylalanine. In an earlier analysis of around 540 of the donors, sequences lacking an unambiguous match to a single V gene segment were excluded. An earlier analysis of some 610 of the donors called V segments functional above 56.7% productive rearrangements and segregating when the between-donor standard deviation exceeded 5%. A statistical classification framework was built to diagnose cytomegalovirus status from the catalog of TCR beta chain sequences. In a later analysis, V and J genes were assigned by comparing TCR nucleotide sequences against IMGT/GENE-DB human TR gene sequences. The TCRdist pipeline was used in a later analysis to assign CDR3 sequences and most-parsimonious VDJ recombination scenarios. A later analysis defined each TCR beta chain by its CDR3 amino acid sequence plus V-gene family, and excluded reads lacking a unique V-gene family. As a way to deal with suspected cross-contamination and a sequencing artifact, a later analysis dropped 592 nucleotide sequences that were highly shared and had low generation probability. In a later analysis, a clonal expansion index was calculated for each public chain from normalized within-repertoire ranks of inferred template counts. In a later analysis, generation probabilities were computed with a VDJ recombination model fitted to out-of-frame rearrangements, and the resulting probabilities were checked against IGoR. In a later analysis, hypergeometric tests were used to score TCR-TCR, TCR-HLA and TCR-CMV co-occurrence, with a repertoire-size bias correction applied to TCR pairs. False discovery rates were estimated in a later analysis by permuting HLA or CMV assignments 20 times. A later analysis grouped co-occurring TCRs with DBSCAN, adding TCRdist sequence similarity when clustering within HLA-allele-positive subsets. Repertoires with fewer than 30,000 or more than 120,000 public chains, plus five repertoires with anomalous nucleotide sharing, were excluded from co-occurrence clustering. TCRdb took over this immuneACCESS table, retaining in-frame rearrangements with V and J assigned. Such tables are incomplete; in checked studies, under half of the missing clones stem from an unresolved V gene, and the remainder is unexplained. V and J calls and clone size follow that table, whereas D and trimming were derived from the DNA. The sample contains fewer than 200,000 clones, 82% of them found a single time. Of the sample, about 1.6% falls within the top ten clones.

The cohort comprised some 730 healthy bone marrow donors. At the time of sampling, every cohort member was nominally healthy, though immune exposures that went unrecorded were likely present. The donor tested CMV seropositive, placing the donor among the 250 to 350 seropositive members of the cohort. Each donor provided a peripheral blood sample, and peripheral blood mononuclear cells were used for TCR beta sequencing. Genomic DNA was extracted from the blood cell samples with the Qiagen DNeasy Blood Extraction Kit. Sequencing input: PBMCs. The receptor was derived from a girl under 18 in good health and CMV-seropositive. The chain is encoded by TRBV7-3 joined to TRBJ2-3; TRBD2 is perhaps the D gene, given 7 matching bases. The encoded CDR3 is CASSLAGARDTQYF. The DNA is TGTGCCAGCAGCTTAGCGGGGGCCCGGGATACGCAGTATTTT.